These T cell receptor beta chains were read from a single sample in a study of blood T cell repertoires in COVID-19. Libraries were prepared by immunoSEQ multiplex PCR; TCRdb keeps only in-frame clonotypes and omits some of them. The sample contains around 77,000 clones, 85% to 95% of which appear only once. Sequencing was carried out using peripheral blood. These receptors came from an older woman with active COVID-19. The CDR3 runs from the conserved cysteine through the conserved F or W. A D gene is named only where the DNA matches it firmly. A clone size is listed for some rows: how often the clone was seen (once, few, many), or a class if it is expanded.

cdr3_aa | cdr3_nt | d_call | clone_size | j_call | cdr3_length | v_call
CASSQTGRAYNEQFF | TGTGCCAGCAGCCAAACGGGAAGGGCTTACAATGAGCAGTTCTTC | - | - | TRBJ2-1 | 15 | TRBV4-2
CASIRYLGETQYF | TGTGCCAGCATCCGGTACCTTGGAGAGACCCAGTACTTC | - | - | TRBJ2-5 | 13 | TRBV6-5
CASSQASLTDTQYF | TGTGCCAGCAGCCAAGCCAGTTTAACAGATACGCAGTATTTT | - | - | TRBJ2-3 | 14 | TRBV14
CASSRDRVVGELFF | TGCGCCAGCAGCCGAGACAGGGTAGTCGGGGAGCTGTTTTTT | TRBD1 | - | TRBJ2-2 | 14 | TRBV5-1
CASSQATSTRQYF | TGTGCCAGCAGCCAAGCCACCTCTACGAGGCAGTACTTC | - | once | TRBJ2-7 | 13 | TRBV3-1/TRBV3-2
CASSFPTVPQGYTF | TGTGCCAGCAGCTTCCCGACAGTCCCGCAGGGCTACACCTTC | - | - | TRBJ1-2 | 14 | TRBV5-5
CASSPHSPSRQGIDTQYF | TGTGCCAGCAGCCCCCACTCCCCCTCGCGGCAGGGAATCGATACGCAGTATTTT | - | - | TRBJ2-3 | 18 | TRBV3-1/TRBV3-2
CATSRESGTGELFF | TGTGCCACCAGCAGAGAATCCGGCACCGGGGAGCTGTTTTTT | - | - | TRBJ2-2 | 14 | TRBV15
CASSIGAGEYEQYF | TGTGCCAGTAGTATAGGGGCAGGGGAATACGAGCAGTACTTC | - | - | TRBJ2-7 | 14 | TRBV19
CASSLQSLFNQPQHF | TGTGCCAGCAGCTTACAGTCCTTGTTCAATCAGCCCCAGCATTTT | - | - | TRBJ1-5 | 15 | TRBV5-5
CASSLAGVSSGNTIYF | TGTGCCAGCAGCTTAGCCGGGGTGAGCTCTGGAAACACCATATATTTT | - | - | TRBJ1-3 | 16 | TRBV7-2
CASSPAGGAPYNEQFF | TGTGCCAGCAGCCCAGCGGGGGGTGCCCCCTACAATGAGCAGTTCTTC | TRBD2 | - | TRBJ2-1 | 16 | TRBV5-4
CASSLPSGLAEGNEQFF | TGTGCCAGCAGCCTGCCCTCAGGACTAGCGGAGGGGAATGAGCAGTTCTTC | TRBD2 | few | TRBJ2-1 | 17 | TRBV5-4
CASSLGQGPDTQYF | TGTGCCAGCAGCTTAGGGCAGGGCCCAGATACGCAGTATTTT | - | - | TRBJ2-3 | 14 | TRBV11-3
CASSPSDRQVRETQYF | TGTGCCAGCAGTCCCTCAGACAGGCAGGTCCGAGAGACCCAGTACTTC | - | - | TRBJ2-5 | 16 | TRBV27
CASSAGLAGYEQFF | TGTGCCAGTAGTGCGGGACTAGCAGGCTATGAGCAGTTCTTC | TRBD2 | - | TRBJ2-1 | 14 | TRBV19
CASRGQGNTEAFF | TGTGCCAGCAGGGGACAGGGGAACACTGAAGCTTTCTTT | TRBD1 | - | TRBJ1-1 | 13 | TRBV12-3/TRBV12-4
CASSYSTAGVYNEQFF | TGTGCCAGCAGTTACTCGACAGCGGGAGTGTACAATGAGCAGTTCTTC | TRBD2 | - | TRBJ2-1 | 16 | TRBV6-5
CAWRGREGSHNEQFF | TGTGCCTGGAGGGGTCGGGAGGGTTCCCACAATGAGCAGTTCTTC | TRBD2 | - | TRBJ2-1 | 15 | TRBV30
CASSSRLAGYNEQFF | TGTGCCAGCAGCTCCAGACTAGCGGGATACAATGAGCAGTTCTTC | TRBD2 | - | TRBJ2-1 | 15 | TRBV7-2
CASSLTFSNEQFF | TGTGCCAGCAGTTTGACTTTCTCCAATGAGCAGTTCTTC | - | - | TRBJ2-1 | 13 | TRBV27
CASSRRSNEQFF | TGTGCCAGCAGCCGTAGATCGAATGAGCAGTTCTTC | - | - | TRBJ2-1 | 12 | TRBV11-2
CASSYGVTGVEKPQHF | TGTGCCAGCAGTTACGGTGTGACAGGTGTGGAAAAGCCCCAGCATTTT | - | - | TRBJ1-5 | 16 | TRBV6-2/TRBV6-3
CASTGDENTEAFF | TGTGCCAGCACAGGGGATGAGAACACTGAAGCTTTCTTT | - | - | TRBJ1-1 | 13 | TRBV2
CASSLDGRVNNEQFF | TGTGCCAGCAGCTTAGACGGGAGGGTCAACAATGAGCAGTTCTTC | TRBD2 | - | TRBJ2-1 | 15 | TRBV7-8
CASRQGGSNEKLFF | TGCGCCAGCCGCCAGGGGGGTTCTAATGAAAAACTGTTTTTT | TRBD1 | - | TRBJ1-4 | 14 | TRBV5-1
CASSPIRVGGNQPQHF | TGTGCCAGCAGCCCAATCAGGGTCGGTGGCAATCAGCCCCAGCATTTT | - | once | TRBJ1-5 | 16 | TRBV5-8
CASSLDGSKAFF | TGCGCCAGCAGCTTGGATGGGAGTAAAGCTTTCTTT | - | - | TRBJ1-1 | 12 | TRBV5-1
CASSVAVGLTPFF | TGTGCCAGCAGCGTAGCTGTGGGGCTAACCCCGTTCTTC | - | - | TRBJ2-1 | 13 | TRBV9
CASTEWDRVDGEAFF | TGTGCCAGCACGGAATGGGACAGGGTAGATGGGGAAGCTTTCTTT | TRBD1 | - | TRBJ1-1 | 15 | TRBV6-5
CASKDRGAGGYTF | TGTGCCAGCAAGGATCGGGGGGCGGGCGGCTACACCTTC | - | - | TRBJ1-2 | 13 | TRBV6-5
CASSQTSGSSYEQYF | TGTGCCAGCAGTCAAACTAGCGGGAGCTCCTACGAGCAGTACTTC | TRBD2 | - | TRBJ2-7 | 15 | TRBV6-6
CASSLAGLAGGRTTDTQYF | TGTGCCAGCAGTTTAGCGGGACTAGCGGGAGGACGTACCACAGATACGCAGTATTTT | TRBD2 | once | TRBJ2-3 | 19 | TRBV28
CASRSTSGHNNEQFF | TGCGCCAGCAGGTCGACTAGCGGCCACAACAATGAGCAGTTCTTC | TRBD2 | - | TRBJ2-1 | 15 | TRBV5-1
CASSVGAEYEQYF | TGTGCCAGCAGCGTAGGAGCTGAATACGAGCAGTACTTC | - | - | TRBJ2-7 | 13 | TRBV9
CASSTDRGDNQPQHF | TGTGCCAGCAGCACGGACAGGGGAGACAATCAGCCCCAGCATTTT | TRBD1 | - | TRBJ1-5 | 15 | TRBV5-5
CAATTGGDSLDEQYF | TGTGCCGCAACAACCGGCGGGGATTCCCTCGACGAGCAGTACTTC | - | - | TRBJ2-7 | 15 | TRBV30
CASSRDRGGSPLHF | TGTGCCAGCAGCAGAGACCGAGGTGGTTCACCCCTCCACTTT | - | - | TRBJ1-6 | 14 | TRBV28
CASSSGTSGNTDTQYF | TGCGCCAGCAGCTCAGGGACTAGCGGGAACACAGATACGCAGTATTTT | TRBD2 | - | TRBJ2-3 | 16 | TRBV5-1
CASSSFYGYTF | TGTGCCAGCAGCTCGTTTTATGGCTACACCTTC | - | - | TRBJ1-2 | 11 | TRBV7-9
CASSLRLAGGVDNNEQFF | TGCGCCAGCAGCTTGCGACTAGCGGGAGGAGTTGACAACAATGAGCAGTTCTTC | TRBD2 | - | TRBJ2-1 | 18 | TRBV5-1
CATLGQVFGYTF | TGTGCCACCTTGGGACAGGTTTTTGGCTACACCTTC | TRBD1 | - | TRBJ1-2 | 12 | TRBV28
CASSPPWAGGSGRSEQYF | TGTGCCAGCAGCCCCCCGTGGGCAGGGGGCAGCGGGAGGTCGGAGCAGTACTTC | - | once | TRBJ2-7 | 18 | TRBV3-1/TRBV3-2
CASTLTGQGGPGYTF | TGTGCCAGCACCCTTACCGGACAGGGGGGGCCTGGCTACACCTTC | TRBD1 | - | TRBJ1-2 | 15 | TRBV28
CASTPLRELSYEQYF | TGCGCCAGCACTCCCCTCCGGGAGCTAAGCTACGAGCAGTACTTC | - | - | TRBJ2-7 | 15 | TRBV10-2
CASSFAGTSGGSEQFF | TGTGCCAGCAGTTTCGCCGGGACTAGCGGGGGGTCAGAGCAGTTCTTC | TRBD2 | - | TRBJ2-1 | 16 | TRBV28
CASTIGPSGSNEQFF | TGTGCCAGCACCATTGGGCCTAGCGGGAGTAATGAGCAGTTCTTC | TRBD2 | - | TRBJ2-1 | 15 | TRBV28
CAISDRGNTEAFF | TGTGCCATCAGTGATCGCGGGAACACTGAAGCTTTCTTT | - | - | TRBJ1-1 | 13 | TRBV10-3
CASSVDNRATEAFF | TGTGCCAGCAGCGTAGACAACAGGGCCACTGAAGCTTTCTTT | - | - | TRBJ1-1 | 14 | TRBV9
CASSFQGTNYKAFF | TGTGCCAGTAGTTTCCAGGGCACCAACTATAAAGCTTTCTTT | - | once | TRBJ1-1 | 14 | TRBV19
CACKPGGAGNEQYF | TGTGCCTGTAAACCAGGGGGCGCTGGCAACGAGCAGTACTTC | TRBD1 | few | TRBJ2-7 | 14 | TRBV30
CALRSSGVNEQFF | TGTGCCCTAAGGTCTAGCGGCGTAAATGAGCAGTTCTTC | TRBD2 | - | TRBJ2-1 | 13 | TRBV28
CASSFTGGAPFGANVLTF | TGCGCCAGCAGCTTTACAGGGGGCGCTCCCTTTGGGGCCAACGTCCTGACTTTC | TRBD1 | - | TRBJ2-6 | 18 | TRBV5-1
CASSRTGSQYF | TGTGCCAGCAGTCGGACAGGAAGTCAGTACTTC | TRBD1 | - | TRBJ2-4 | 11 | TRBV28
CASSTEQGSNNQPQHF | TGTGCCAGCAGTACTGAACAGGGGTCGAACAATCAGCCCCAGCATTTT | TRBD1 | - | TRBJ1-5 | 16 | TRBV6-2/TRBV6-3
CASSAGLAGFTGELFF | TGTGCCAGCAGCGCCGGACTAGCGGGGTTCACCGGGGAGCTGTTTTTT | TRBD2 | - | TRBJ2-2 | 16 | TRBV7-2
CATSRGLGQGAEKLFF | TGTGCCACCAGCAGAGGGCTAGGACAGGGGGCGGAAAAACTGTTTTTT | TRBD1 | - | TRBJ1-4 | 16 | TRBV15
CASSQERQGVVTGELFF | TGCGCCAGCAGCCAAGAGAGGCAGGGCGTCGTGACCGGGGAGCTGTTTTTT | - | - | TRBJ2-2 | 17 | TRBV4-1
CASSQDSSGSYNEQFF | TGCGCCAGCAGCCAAGATTCGAGCGGCTCCTACAATGAGCAGTTCTTC | - | - | TRBJ2-1 | 16 | TRBV4-1
CATYNGGGGSGYTF | TGTGCCACCTACAATGGGGGGGGCGGGAGTGGCTACACCTTC | - | - | TRBJ1-2 | 14 | TRBV25-1